The sequence of this TCR beta chain was determined in a study of T cell responses to AZD1222 COVID-19 vaccine. Overall study findings and caveats: Nearly half of unique spike-specific TCRs reportedly avoided B.1.351 and B.1.1.7 mutated regions. Once two AZD1222 doses were given, Spike-specific TCR breadth and depth went up. The repertoires were collected only after the peak T cell response.

The assay was immunoSEQ multiplex PCR, and TCRdb's table has in-frame clones only and misses some. The table lists 140,000 or so clones, around nine tenths of them singletons. With regard to this clone: Its target is not known.

Second-dose intervals of approximately 4 or approximately 12 weeks were pooled. The germline V and J ends were trimmed by 2 bases and 2 bases, with 5 bases remaining between them. Per germline, CDR1 MDHEN and CDR2 SYDVKM. The CDR3 loop spans 13 amino acids. The source material was peripheral blood, sampled 28 days after the second AZD1222 dose. This receptor was identified in an adult who received the AZD1222 COVID-19 vaccine. The J gene is TRBJ2-3, the V gene TRBV28; possibly TRBD1 or TRBD2 for D (5 bases each). The CDR3 loop is CASSLGTTDTQYF. The CDR3 nucleotides read TGTGCCAGCAGTTTAGGGACCACAGATACGCAGTATTTT.